The source of this TCR beta chain is a study of CD8 T cells in Susac syndrome. Overall study: Active disease was present in more than 5 of the sequenced Susac syndrome patients, and remission in eight.

The CDR3 is 15 residues long. Germline-derived CDR1 and CDR2 are LGHNA and YNFKEQ. Trimming left V 1 base short and J 2 bases short, with 9 bases between. cDNA came from about 0.51 to 1 ug RNA primed by random hexamers. Multiplex PCR with immunoSEQ amplified the TCR beta CDR3 across 54 Vbeta and 13 Jbeta. TCRdb passed the immunoSEQ multiplex PCR reads through MiXCR, listing each CDR3 protein once. This sample has 200,000 to 300,000 distinct CDR3 sequences, with less than 96% found just once. The patients with Susac syndrome satisfied recently defined diagnostic criteria for either definite or probable disease. TEMRA cells were enriched by FACS, and CD4+ and CD8+ T cells were negatively isolated.

Sequenced input: CD4+ T cells from PBMCs. This sequence joins TRBV4-2 and TRBJ1-3, with D unresolved. The receptor was derived from a human donor with Susac syndrome. The CDR3 DNA is TGTGCCAGCAGCCAAGTGTCGACAACTGGAAACACCATATATTTT. This gives the protein CASSQVSTTGNTIYF.